These 16 T cell receptor beta chains share one sample of origin, sequenced in a study of cytomegalovirus exposure and HLA in healthy donors. PCR involved 60 Vbeta and 13 Jbeta primers. Measured with immunoSEQ multiplex PCR; TCRdb has only the in-frame clones, and not every one. The sample has some 200,000 clones; around 84% are singletons. What was sequenced was PBMCs. These receptor sequences come from a woman in her 50s in good health and CMV-seropositive.

This rearrangement joins TRBV7-2 to TRBJ1-1; 7 nucleotides align to TRBD1. Germline V gives CDR1 SGHTA, CDR2 FQGNSA. Trimming took 5 bases from V and 4 from J; bases not matched to a gene: 13. The CDR3 length is 16 residues. The CDR3 spells CASSRPQGGARTEAFF. CDR3 DNA: TGTGCCAGCAGCCGACCCCAGGGGGGCGCTCGCACTGAAGCTTTCTTT.

The J gene is TRBJ2-2, the V gene TRBV7-2, with D possibly matching TRBD2 (6 bases). Trimming shortened V by 5 bases and J by 1 base, and 11 bases separated the two germline ends. CDR1 is SGHTA and CDR2 is FQGNSA in the germline V gene. The CDR3 is 15 amino acids. This CDR3 reads CASSRLGWNTGELFF. The CDR3 DNA is TGTGCCAGCAGCAGACTAGGGTGGAACACCGGGGAGCTGTTTTTT.

A note on this clone: The junction departs from the called germline gene at one end, perhaps through a read error. This rearrangement joins TRBV7-9 to TRBJ2-7, with D maybe TRBD1 (5 bases). The CDR3 is 14 amino acids. CDR1 is SEHNR and CDR2 is FQNEAQ in the germline V gene (reference sequence). The CDR3 DNA reads TGTTCCAGCAGCCCAGACAGCTCTCTAAGCGAGCAGTACTTC. Encoded protein: CSSSPDSSLSEQYF.

This chain connects TRBV6-1 to TRBJ1-2; D might be TRBD1 (6 bases). V lost 1 base, J lost 4 bases, and 7 bases lay in between. The length of the CDR3 is 13 residues. Looked up from germline, CDR1 is MNHNS and CDR2 is SASEGT. CDR3 residues: CASSEGQAYGYTF. Written as DNA, the CDR3 is TGTGCCAGCAGTGAAGGACAGGCCTATGGCTACACCTTC.

This sequence joins TRBV11-2 and TRBJ1-1; D perhaps matches TRBD1 (6 bases). CDR3 length: 16 residues. Between the trimmed V and J ends, which lost 6 bases and 2 bases, there was a span of 19 bases. The V gene's germline CDR1 is SGHAT and CDR2 FQNNGV. The CDR3 here is CASRVVGQLRNTEAFF. The CDR3 DNA reads TGTGCCAGCAGGGTAGTGGGACAATTAAGAAACACTGAAGCTTTCTTT.

On this clone: Other DNA sequences from this sample encode an identical CDR3 as well. The V call is TRBV7-2, the J call TRBJ1-2, with TRBD1 matching 7 bases. Germline V gene data show CDR1 as SGHTA and CDR2 as FQGNSA. V shed 1 base and J 1 base; nucleotides not matched to a gene: 0. The CDR3 is 14 residues long. For the CDR3, the DNA is TGTGCCAGCAGCTTAGGACAGGGTAACTATGGCTACACCTTC. Residues: CASSLGQGNYGYTF.

This chain joins TRBV15 and TRBJ1-4, with 9 positions matching TRBD1. After removal of 5 bases from V and 8 bases from J, the junction contained 9 bases not matched to a gene. CDR3 length: 15 residues. CDR1 LNHNV and CDR2 YYDKDF come from the germline V gene (reference sequence). The CDR3 here is CATSGIQGAGEKLFF. The CDR3 DNA reads as TGTGCCACCAGCGGCATACAGGGGGCGGGAGAAAAACTGTTTTTT.

The rearrangement joins TRBV27 to TRBJ2-1, with 7 bases matching TRBD1. Germline CDR1 and CDR2: MNHEY and SMNVEV (reference sequence). CDR3 length: 14 residues. The V gene end was trimmed by 6 bases and the J gene end by 1 base; junction bases not matched to a gene: 3. The CDR3 here is CASRRDRSYNEQFF. The CDR3 DNA is TGTGCCAGCAGGAGGGACAGATCCTACAATGAGCAGTTCTTC.

This chain joins TRBV7-3 and TRBJ2-5, with D possibly being TRBD1 (5 bases). The CDR3 consists of 13 residues. CDR1 and CDR2 (germline): SGHTA, FQGTGA. Trimming removed 2 bases from V and 6 bases from J, with 10 bases in between. Written as DNA, the CDR3 is TGTGCCAGCAGCTTAGCAGGGCAGAAGACCCAGTACTTC. Amino acid sequence: CASSLAGQKTQYF.

The chain carries TRBV11-3 and TRBJ1-1; the match to TRBD1 covers 10 bases. Unmatched junction bases numbered 6, after V lost 3 bases and J lost 5 bases. The V gene's germline CDR1 is SGHNT and CDR2 YENEEA. This CDR3 is built from 15 residues. Here the CDR3 reads CASSLSGQGGTEAFF. The CDR3 nucleotides read TGTGCCAGCAGCTTGTCCGGACAGGGGGGTACTGAAGCTTTCTTT.

The CDR3 region is CASSRMEDYTF. CDR3 nucleotide sequence: TGTGCCAGTAGCCGAATGGAGGACTACACCTTC. The V and J genes are TRBV19 and TRBJ1-2; D is unclear. This CDR3 is built from 11 residues. Trimming shortened V by 6 bases and J by 10 bases, and 12 bases separated the two germline ends. Germline assignment: CDR1 LNHDA and CDR2 SQIVND (reference sequence).

This sequence joins TRBV5-4 and TRBJ2-1, with TRBD2 identical over 10 bases. J was trimmed by 6 bases and V by 1 base; bases with no gene match: 4. Germline-derived CDR1 and CDR2 are SGHNT and YYREEE (reference sequence). CDR3 length: 15 residues. CDR3 sequence reads: CASSLPLAGVNEQFF. The CDR3, as DNA: TGTGCCAGCAGCTTGCCTCTAGCGGGGGTCAATGAGCAGTTCTTC.

This chain joins TRBV4-1 and TRBJ1-4; D perhaps matches TRBD1 (5 bases). Trimming removed 3 bases from V and 5 bases from J, with 19 bases in between. This CDR3 spans 17 amino acids. CDR1 and CDR2 from the germline V gene are MGHRA and YSYEKL. The CDR3 coding sequence is TGCGCCAGCAGCCAGAGCTCTTGGACAAACGCGAATGAAAAACTGTTTTTT. Its protein is CASSQSSWTNANEKLFF.

This chain uses TRBV27 with TRBJ2-7, with D perhaps matching TRBD1 (5 bases). This CDR3 has 14 amino acids. Germline lookup yields CDR1 MNHEY and CDR2 SMNVEV (reference sequence). The V and J ends lost 2 bases and 4 bases respectively, with 12 bases between them. The CDR3 spells CASSLRGRWYEQYF. The CDR3 DNA reads as TGTGCCAGCAGTTTAAGGGGCAGGTGGTACGAGCAGTACTTC.

The chain carries TRBV7-2 and TRBJ2-2, with unresolved D. The germline CDR1 and CDR2 sequences are SGHTA and FQGNSA. Trimming removed 4 bases at V and 1 base at J, with 7 bases between. CDR3 size: 14 residues. The CDR3 nucleotides are TGTGCCAGCAGCTGGCTCTTGAACACCGGGGAGCTGTTTTTT. As protein: CASSWLLNTGELFF.

V usage is TRBV27 and J usage is TRBJ1-6; 8 bases fit TRBD1. V lost 6 bases, J lost 5 bases, and 6 bases stayed unmatched. The CDR3 sequence is 15 residues long. CDR1 and CDR2 (germline): MNHEY, SMNVEV (reference sequence). The CDR3 spells CASSRQGQDNSPLHF. The CDR3 DNA is TGTGCCAGCAGCCGACAGGGGCAGGATAATTCACCCCTCCACTTT.